This passage covers 27 T cell receptor beta chains from one sample sequenced in a study of cytomegalovirus exposure and HLA in healthy donors. PCR used 60 Vbeta primers and 13 Jbeta primers. TCRdb's copy holds only in-frame clones and misses some; the assay was immunoSEQ multiplex PCR. The sample lists 100,000 to 150,000 clones, 70% to 90% occurring once. Sequenced input: PBMCs. These receptors were taken from a woman aged 40 to 50 in good health and CMV-seropositive.

This clone was seen a single time. This sequence joins TRBV7-9 and TRBJ1-6; 7 bases agree with TRBD1. Germline CDR1 SEHNR, CDR2 FQNEAQ (reference sequence). V lost 5 bases to trimming and J lost 7 bases; unmatched junction nucleotides: 8. The CDR3 runs 15 residues. As DNA, the CDR3 is TGTGCCAGCAGCCCGAGACAGGGAACCAATTCACCCCTCCACTTT. Protein: CASSPRQGTNSPLHF.

The gene calls are TRBV10-3 and TRBJ2-7, with 7 bases that match TRBD1. Trimming removed 3 bases from V and 1 base from J; junction bases left unmatched: 3. CDR3 length: 14 amino acids. CDR1 and CDR2 from the germline V gene are ENHRY and SYGVKD. In DNA, the CDR3 is TGTGCCATCAGTGATGACAGGGTTTCCTACGAGCAGTACTTC. Its translation is CAISDDRVSYEQYF.

The V gene is TRBV9, the J gene TRBJ1-1; possible D gene TRBD1, 5 bases. Germline CDR1 and CDR2: SGDLS and YYNGEE. The CDR3 covers 16 residues. V lost 0 bases and J lost 6, with 18 bases in between. CDR3 sequence: CASSVVFGQGSAEAFF. The DNA of the CDR3 is TGTGCCAGCAGCGTAGTTTTCGGGCAGGGTAGTGCTGAAGCTTTCTTT.

V gene TRBV6-1 combines with J gene TRBJ2-5, with 15 bases aligning to TRBD2. The CDR3 contains 20 residues. Germline CDR1 reads MNHNS; CDR2 reads SASEGT. Trimming at V came to 4 bases and at J to 4 bases, leaving 16 bases not matched to a gene. CDR3 amino acids: CASSAGTSGGTTNYPETQYF. The CDR3 DNA sequence: TGTGCCAGCAGTGCCGGGACTAGCGGGGGGACAACGAATTACCCAGAGACCCAGTACTTC.

For this clone: Other DNA sequences from this sample encode an identical CDR3 as well. The chain joins TRBV5-1 to TRBJ1-5, with a possible D match to TRBD1 (5 bases). Germline-derived CDR1 and CDR2 are SGHRS and YFSETQ. The CDR3 loop spans 14 amino acids. V lost 4 bases and J lost 2, with 10 bases in between. The CDR3: CASSLGGGNQPQHF. Written as DNA, the CDR3 is TGCGCCAGCAGCCTCGGGGGAGGCAATCAGCCCCAGCATTTT.

The J gene is TRBJ2-2, the V gene TRBV2; D possibly corresponds to TRBD2 (5 bases). The germline V gene has CDR1 SNHLY and CDR2 FYNNEI. This CDR3 is 13 amino acids long. The V end was cut by 7 bases, the J end by 6 bases, with 12 bases between. CDR3 in DNA: TGTGCCAGCACCGAAAGCGGTCCCGGGGAGCTGTTTTTT. Protein sequence: CASTESGPGELFF.

The chain's CDR3 is CASSGGPHSPLHF. The CDR3 region has the DNA TGTGCCAGCAGTGGTGGCCCCCATTCACCCCTCCACTTT. The rearrangement uses TRBV2 and TRBJ1-6; D remains ambiguous. The CDR3 extends over 13 amino acids. Trimming left V 4 bases short and J 8 bases short, with 9 bases between. CDR1 is SNHLY and CDR2 is FYNNEI in the germline V gene. The full variable domain, in which reference TRBV2 and TRBJ1-6 provide the parts outside the CDR3, is EPEVTQTPSHQVTQMGQEVILRCVPISNHLYFYWYRQILGQKVEFLVSFYNNEISEKSEIFDDQFSVERPDGSNFTLKIRSTKLEDSAMYFCASSGGPHSPLHFGNGTRLTVT.

This clone was counted only a few times. This sequence joins TRBV7-9 and TRBJ1-5, with 7 positions matching TRBD1. This CDR3 spans 15 amino acids. CDR1 is SEHNR and CDR2 is FQNEAQ in the germline V gene (reference sequence). V shed 3 bases and J 1 base; nucleotides not matched to a gene: 3. The CDR3 region is CASSLTGLSNQPQHF. For the CDR3, the DNA is TGTGCCAGCAGCTTGACAGGGTTGAGCAATCAGCCCCAGCATTTT.

This rearrangement joins TRBV9 to TRBJ2-7; a weak D match, TRBD1 (6 bases). Germline CDR1 is SGDLS and CDR2 is YYNGEE. V was pared by 0 bases and J by 0 bases, with 16 bases between. This CDR3 is 17 amino acids long. The chain's CDR3 is CASSVATGQGSSYEQYF. The CDR3 bases are TGTGCCAGCAGCGTAGCTACAGGGCAGGGGAGCTCCTACGAGCAGTACTTC. The full variable domain, completed using reference TRBV9 and TRBJ2-7, is DSGVTQTPKHLITATGQRVTLRCSPRSGDLSVYWYQQSLDQGLQFLIQYYNGEERAKGNILERFSAQQFPDLHSELNLSSLELGDSALYFCASSVATGQGSSYEQYFGPGTRLTVT.

This clone was detected once. The gene calls are TRBV19 and TRBJ2-3; no clear D. The CDR3 is 15 residues long. Germline assignment: CDR1 LNHDA and CDR2 SQIVND (reference sequence). Trimming pared 4 bases from V and 0 bases from J, leaving 11 bases between. The CDR3 DNA is TGTGCCAGTAGTAAAAAGCCCCCTAGCACAGATACGCAGTATTTT. This sequence encodes CASSKKPPSTDTQYF.

V is TRBV28 and J is TRBJ2-7; weak D call: TRBD1 (6 bases). The CDR3 sequence is 14 residues long. The germline CDR1 and CDR2 sequences are MDHEN and SYDVKM. V was pared by 8 bases and J by 3 bases, with 17 bases between. In nucleotides, the CDR3 is TGTGCCAGCGGAACCAGTGGCAGGGGCTACGAGCAGTACTTC. Amino acids: CASGTSGRGYEQYF.

This sequence joins TRBV25-1 and TRBJ2-5, with D tentatively TRBD2 (6 bases). With 6 bases removed from V and 4 bases from J, the gap between germline ends came to 15 bases. CDR3 length equals 14 residues. Germline CDR1 and CDR2: MGHDK and SYGVNS. The CDR3 sequence is CASSAGSGLETQYF. The CDR3 nucleotides are TGTGCCAGCAGCGCCGGGAGCGGGTTAGAGACCCAGTACTTC.

J is TRBJ1-2 and V is TRBV7-2, with 8 bases that match TRBD1. The CDR3 has 15 amino acids. V lost 5 bases to trimming and J lost 3 bases; unmatched junction nucleotides: 8. Germline values: CDR1 SGHTA, CDR2 FQGNSA. CDR3 amino acids: CASSPGQGGDYGYTF. CDR3 sequence (DNA): TGTGCCAGCAGCCCCGGACAGGGCGGTGACTATGGCTACACCTTC. Full variable domain (missing parts from reference TRBV7-2 and TRBJ1-2): GAGVSQSPSNKVTEKGKDVELRCDPISGHTALYWYRQSLGQGLEFLIYFQGNSAPDKSGLPSDRFSAERTGGSVSTLTIQRTQQEDSAVYLCASSPGQGGDYGYTFGSGTRLTVV.

This clone was seen a few times. CDR3 residues: CASSPQGVTNGYTF. The DNA for the CDR3 is TGTGCCAGCTCCCCCCAGGGTGTCACAAATGGCTACACCTTC. The chain carries TRBV27 and TRBJ1-2; possible D gene TRBD1, 5 bases. This CDR3 is built from 14 residues. Germline values: CDR1 MNHEY, CDR2 SMNVEV (reference sequence). V shed 8 bases and J shed 6 bases, with 19 bases lying between them.

The table lists this clone with a few counts. The chain combines TRBV19 with TRBJ2-5; 9 bases fit TRBD1. Germline CDR1 and CDR2: LNHDA and SQIVND (reference sequence). With V trimmed by 1 base and J by 5 bases, 11 bases remained unmatched. CDR3 size: 17 residues. The CDR3 DNA sequence: TGTGCCAGTAGTATAGGTAGCCACAGGGGGCGTCGGGAGACCCAGTACTTC. Its translation: CASSIGSHRGRRETQYF.

The chain recombines TRBV7-3 with TRBJ2-2; TRBD2 agrees at 8 bases. Germline CDR1 and CDR2: SGHTA and FQGTGA. CDR3 length: 17 residues. V shed 0 bases, J shed 2 bases, and the junction held 5 bases outside the gene matches. The CDR3 reads CASSLTLTSGNTGELFF. The CDR3 region has the DNA TGTGCCAGCAGCTTAACCCTAACTAGCGGAAACACCGGGGAGCTGTTTTTT.

The chain couples TRBV11-2 to TRBJ2-1; 11 bases agree with TRBD2. V was pared by 7 bases and J by 4 bases, with 6 bases of the junction left unmatched. The CDR3 has 15 amino acids. The germline gives CDR1 SGHAT, CDR2 FQNNGV. The CDR3 here is CASTTTSGTYNEQFF. CDR3 coding DNA: TGTGCCAGCACCACGACTAGCGGGACTTACAATGAGCAGTTCTTC.

The chain recombines TRBV4-1 with TRBJ1-2, with D maybe TRBD1 (6 bases). V shed 4 bases and J shed 8 bases, with 14 bases lying between them. This CDR3 has 13 residues. Germline CDR1 reads MGHRA; CDR2 reads YSYEKL. CDR3 amino acids: CASSPIQGGGYTF. The DNA for the CDR3 is TGCGCCAGCAGCCCAATACAGGGTGGAGGCTACACCTTC.

There are a few counts of this clone. The V call is TRBV27, the J call TRBJ1-1; D possibly corresponds to TRBD1 (6 bases). Germline lookup yields CDR1 MNHEY and CDR2 SMNVEV (reference sequence). This CDR3 contains 14 residues. Trimming left V 5 bases short and J 6 bases short, with 16 bases between. The DNA of the CDR3 is TGTGCCAGCAGTCCGTCACAGGGAAGGGCTGAAGCTTTCTTT. Residues: CASSPSQGRAEAFF.

This chain's CDR3 is CASSLGLAGDNEQFF. In DNA form, the CDR3 reads TGTGCCAGCAGTTTAGGACTAGCGGGGGACAATGAGCAGTTCTTC. The chain combines TRBV27 with TRBJ2-1, with 13 bases lining up with TRBD2. The V gene end was trimmed by 2 bases and the J gene end by 5 bases; junction bases not matched to a gene: 0. The CDR3 consists of 15 residues. Germline V gene data show CDR1 as MNHEY and CDR2 as SMNVEV (reference sequence).

The J gene is TRBJ2-2, the V gene TRBV4-3; TRBD2 matches 11 bases. Germline lookup yields CDR1 LGHNA and CDR2 YSLEER. The V and J ends lost 1 base and 1 base, in that order; junction bases with no gene match: 5. This CDR3 region has 18 residues. The CDR3 here is CASSQVRLAGLNTGELFF. The DNA for the CDR3 is TGCGCCAGCAGCCAAGTAAGACTAGCGGGGCTGAACACCGGGGAGCTGTTTTTT.

The chain couples TRBV12-5 to TRBJ2-2; D may be TRBD2 (6 bases). This CDR3 spans 16 amino acids. V was clipped by 4 bases and J by 6 bases, with 18 bases between them. The V gene's germline CDR1 is LGHNT and CDR2 FRNRAP. CDR3 sequence (DNA): TGTGCTAGTGGTTCTGTAGCGGAAGGTCTCGCCGGGGAGCTGTTTTTT. This encodes CASGSVAEGLAGELFF. The variable domain in full, completed from reference TRBV12-5 and TRBJ2-2, reads DARVTQTPRHKVTEMGQEVTMRCQPILGHNTVFWYRQTMMQGLELLAYFRNRAPLDDSGMPKDRFSAEMPDATLATLKIQPSEPRDSAVYFCASGSVAEGLAGELFFGEGSRLTVL.

This rearrangement joins TRBV19 to TRBJ1-1, with a tentative D call TRBD1 (6 bases). The CDR3 has 13 amino acids. Germline loops: CDR1 LNHDA, CDR2 SQIVND (reference sequence). V was clipped by 7 bases and J by 7 bases, with 16 bases between them. The CDR3 spells CASTSSPGVEAFF. The CDR3 nucleotides read TGTGCCAGTACCTCATCCCCAGGGGTTGAAGCTTTCTTT. The entire variable domain, with the rest obtained from reference TRBV19 and TRBJ1-1, is as follows: DGGITQSPKYLFRKEGQNVTLSCEQNLNHDAMYWYRQDPGQGLRLIYYSQIVNDFQKGDIAEGYSVSREKKESFPLTVTSAQKNPTAFYLCASTSSPGVEAFFGQGTRLTVV.

The chain combines TRBV29-1 with TRBJ1-1; 9 bases agree with TRBD1. This CDR3 spans 15 amino acids. With V trimmed by 6 bases and J by 4 bases, 12 bases remained unmatched. Germline V gene sequence: CDR1 SQVTM, CDR2 ANQGSEA. DNA for the CDR3: TGCAGCGTCGGAGGACAGGGGCCCCGAGGCACTGAAGCTTTCTTT. Residues: CSVGGQGPRGTEAFF.

The chain employs TRBV7-9 and TRBJ1-1; a weak D match, TRBD1 (5 bases). There are 11 residues in the CDR3. V lost 5 bases, J lost 7 bases, and 8 bases lay in between. The V gene's germline CDR1 is SEHNR and CDR2 FQNEAQ (reference sequence). In DNA form, the CDR3 reads TGTGCCAGCAGCCCGGGACTTGAAGCTTTCTTT. It translates to CASSPGLEAFF. Drawing the rest from reference TRBV7-9 and TRBJ1-1, the complete variable domain is DTGVSQNPRHKITKRGQNVTFRCDPISEHNRLYWYRQTLGQGPEFLTYFQNEAQLEKSRLLSDRFSAERPKGSFSTLEIQRTEQGDSAMYLCASSPGLEAFFGQGTRLTVV.

The J gene is TRBJ2-7, the V gene TRBV28; no reliable D call. The CDR3 totals 13 residues. Germline loops: CDR1 MDHEN, CDR2 SYDVKM. Deletions cut 2 bases from V and 1 base from J, with 6 bases between. CDR3 protein: CASSLGQSYEQYF. CDR3 coding DNA: TGTGCCAGCAGTTTAGGGCAATCCTACGAGCAGTACTTC.

V gene TRBV19 combines with J gene TRBJ2-1; D not resolved. The CDR3 has 15 residues. Trimming left V 6 bases short and J 5 bases short, with 17 bases between. Per the germline V gene, CDR1 is LNHDA and CDR2 is SQIVND (reference sequence). The CDR3 loop reads CASSYEPRSNNEQFF. The CDR3 DNA is TGTGCCAGTAGCTACGAACCCAGGTCTAACAATGAGCAGTTCTTC.